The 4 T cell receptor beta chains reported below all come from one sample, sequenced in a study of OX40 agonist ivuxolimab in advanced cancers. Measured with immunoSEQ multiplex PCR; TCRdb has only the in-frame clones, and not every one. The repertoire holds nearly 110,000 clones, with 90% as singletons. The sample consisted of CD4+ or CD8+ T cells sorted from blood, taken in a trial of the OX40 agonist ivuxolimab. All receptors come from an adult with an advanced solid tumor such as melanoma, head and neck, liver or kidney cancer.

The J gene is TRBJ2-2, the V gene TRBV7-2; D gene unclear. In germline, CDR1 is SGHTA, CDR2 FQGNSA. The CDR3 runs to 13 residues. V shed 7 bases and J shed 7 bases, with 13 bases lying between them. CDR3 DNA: TGTGCCAGCATCGAGGTGTCCATCGGGGAGCTGTTTTTT. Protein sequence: CASIEVSIGELFF.

CDR3 in DNA: TGCAGTTCCCCTTTGCAGGGCACAGATACGCAGTATTTT. This translates into CSSPLQGTDTQYF. V is TRBV29-1 and J is TRBJ2-3, with D uncertain. The CDR3 length is 13 residues. From germline, CDR1 is SQVTM and CDR2 ANQGSEA.

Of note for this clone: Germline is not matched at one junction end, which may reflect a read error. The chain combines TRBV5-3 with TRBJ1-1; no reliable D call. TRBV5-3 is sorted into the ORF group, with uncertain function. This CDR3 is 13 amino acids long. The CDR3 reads CASSLQENTEAFF. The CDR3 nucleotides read TGTGCCAGCAGCTTGCAAGAGAACACTGAAGCTTTCTTT.

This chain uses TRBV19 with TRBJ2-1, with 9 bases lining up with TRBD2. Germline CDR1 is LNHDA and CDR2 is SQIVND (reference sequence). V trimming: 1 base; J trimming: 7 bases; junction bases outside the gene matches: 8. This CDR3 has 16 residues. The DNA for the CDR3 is TGTGCCAGTAGTATAGGGCTTGGCGGGGGGGCGAATGAGCAGTTCTTC. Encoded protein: CASSIGLGGGANEQFF. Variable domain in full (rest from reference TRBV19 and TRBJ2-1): DGGITQSPKYLFRKEGQNVTLSCEQNLNHDAMYWYRQDPGQGLRLIYYSQIVNDFQKGDIAEGYSVSREKKESFPLTVTSAQKNPTAFYLCASSIGLGGGANEQFFGPGTRLTVL.